This T cell receptor beta chain stems from a study of metastatic and nonmetastatic thyroid tumors. Study-level information: Malignant thyroid and benign thyroid patients provided blood and tumor or nodule tissue whose repertoires were compared.

All patients reached thyroid surgery having received no treatment beforehand. TCRdb re-called the PCR reads via MiXCR. The profile shows about 8,600 clones, about a quarter of them singletons. The V end lost 2 bases, the J end lost 8 bases, and 13 bases lay between the germline ends. Germline V lookup: CDR1 MNHEY, CDR2 SMNVEV (reference sequence). CDR3 length: 14 amino acids. The origin of this receptor is a female donor with papillary thyroid cancer or a benign thyroid nodule (not recorded which). Some clones in this sample may be carry-over from other donors' samples. The sample consisted of adjacent normal tissue. The rearrangement links TRBV27 to TRBJ2-1; D call uncertain. In DNA, the CDR3 is TGTGCCAGCAGTTTAATGGTTCGAGCGTATGAGCAGTTCTTC. Translated: CASSLMVRAYEQFF.